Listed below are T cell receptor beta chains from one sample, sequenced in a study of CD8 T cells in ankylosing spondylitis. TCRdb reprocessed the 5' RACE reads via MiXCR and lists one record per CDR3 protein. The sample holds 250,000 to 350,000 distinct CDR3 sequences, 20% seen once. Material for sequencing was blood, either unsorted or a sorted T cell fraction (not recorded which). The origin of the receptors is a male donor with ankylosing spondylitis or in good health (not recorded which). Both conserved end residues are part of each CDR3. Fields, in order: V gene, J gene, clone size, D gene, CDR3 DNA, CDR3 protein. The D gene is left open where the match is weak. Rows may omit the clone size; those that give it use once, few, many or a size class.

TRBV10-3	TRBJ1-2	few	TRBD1	TGTGCCATCAGTGAGTCTCTGACAGGGGTGGTCTATGGCTACACCTTC	CAISESLTGVVYGYTF
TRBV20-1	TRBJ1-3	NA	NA	TGCAGTGCTAGAGCCCCGGACATTGGAAACACCATATATTTT	CSARAPDIGNTIYF
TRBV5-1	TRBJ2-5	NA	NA	TGCGCCAGCAGCTTGGCCATGGGGCACCAAGAGACCCAGTACTTC	CASSLAMGHQETQYF
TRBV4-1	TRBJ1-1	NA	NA	TGCGCCAGCAGCCAAGATCAGGAACGGCAGATGAACACTGAAGCTTTCTTT	CASSQDQERQMNTEAFF
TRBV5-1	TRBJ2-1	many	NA	TGCGCCAGCAGCTTGGGCGGGACAGTCTACAATGAGCAGTTCTTC	CASSLGGTVYNEQFF
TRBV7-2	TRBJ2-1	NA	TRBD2	TGTGCCAGCAGCTCTTGGACTAGCGTCAATGAGCAGTTCTTC	CASSSWTSVNEQFF
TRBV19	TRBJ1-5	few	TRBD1	TGTGCCAGTAGTAGCGGGACAGGGGGCTCGCAGCCCCAGCATTTT	CASSSGTGGSQPQHF
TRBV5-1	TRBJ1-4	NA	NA	TGCGCCAGCAGCTTGAACCCGGGACAAGATGAAAAACTGTTTTTT	CASSLNPGQDEKLFF
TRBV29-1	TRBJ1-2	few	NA	TGCAGCGTTGAAGTGTTAGTTCCCCGTTGGGGTGGCTACACCTTC	CSVEVLVPRWGGYTF
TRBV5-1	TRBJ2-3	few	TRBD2	TGCGCCAGCAGCCTGGCTAGCGGGGGTTCAGATACGCAGTATTTT	CASSLASGGSDTQYF
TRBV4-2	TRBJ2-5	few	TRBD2	TGTGCCAGCAGCCAAGGGGGGATGGGAGCGGGGGCTAAGACCCAGTACTTC	CASSQGGMGAGAKTQYF
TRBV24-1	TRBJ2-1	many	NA	TGTGCCACCAGTGATTTGGAATACGGGACCAAGGGTGAGCAGTTCTTC	CATSDLEYGTKGEQFF
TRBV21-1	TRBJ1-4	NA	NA	TGTGCCAGCAGCACGGAGGCTGAAAAACTGTTTTTT	CASSTEAEKLFF
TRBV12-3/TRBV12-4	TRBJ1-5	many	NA	TGTGCCAGCAGTTTCTCGGGGGGCAATCAGCCCCAGCATTTT	CASSFSGGNQPQHF
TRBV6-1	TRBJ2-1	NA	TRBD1	TGTGCCAGCAGTCTTGGGACAGGCCTATCCTACAATGAGCAGTTCTTC	CASSLGTGLSYNEQFF
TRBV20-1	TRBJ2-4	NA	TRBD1	TGCAGTGCTCCTCAGGACAGGGGGGGAAACATTCAGTACTTC	CSAPQDRGGNIQYF
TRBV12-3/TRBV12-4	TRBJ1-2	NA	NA	TGTGCCAGCACCGGGGTAGGGTGGCTCAACTATGGCTACACCTTC	CASTGVGWLNYGYTF
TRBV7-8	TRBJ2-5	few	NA	TGTGCCAGCAGCGCACAGATGGGGCCCCAAGAGACCCAGTACTTC	CASSAQMGPQETQYF
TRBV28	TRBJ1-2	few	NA	TGTGCCAGCAGGTTTATGCATATTAGCCGCAAGAAGGGCTACACCTTC	CASRFMHISRKKGYTF
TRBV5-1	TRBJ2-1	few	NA	TGCGCCAGCAGCTTGCGAGGAGCGGAGAGCAATGAGCAGTTCTTC	CASSLRGAESNEQFF
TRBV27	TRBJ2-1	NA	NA	TGTGCCAGCAGTCTTGCTAGCGCTAGCTCCTACAATGAGCAGTTCTTC	CASSLASASSYNEQFF
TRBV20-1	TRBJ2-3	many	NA	TGCAGTGCTAGAGACCCCCGCAGCACAGATACGCAGTATTTT	CSARDPRSTDTQYF
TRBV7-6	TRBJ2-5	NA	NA	TGTGCCAGCAGCCCGACGTTTGGGGGCAGGGAGACCCAGTACTTC	CASSPTFGGRETQYF
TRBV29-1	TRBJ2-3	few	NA	TGCAGCGTTGTGCGGGGGCTGGCAGATACGCAGTATTTT	CSVVRGLADTQYF
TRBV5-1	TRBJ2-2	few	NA	TGCGCCAGCAGCCTGGGCCCGGGGCCTCCGAACACCGGGGAGCTGTTTTTT	CASSLGPGPPNTGELFF
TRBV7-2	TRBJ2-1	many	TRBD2	TGTGCCAGCAGCTTCGGGGGAGGGGTACCCTACAATGAGCAGTTCTTC	CASSFGGGVPYNEQFF
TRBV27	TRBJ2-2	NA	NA	TGTGCCAGCAGGGGCCTTGGCTATGGCACCGGGGAGCTGTTTTTT	CASRGLGYGTGELFF
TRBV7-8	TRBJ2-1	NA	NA	TGTGCCAGCAGCTTAACACAACACAGAGGGGGTGAGCAGTTCTTC	CASSLTQHRGGEQFF
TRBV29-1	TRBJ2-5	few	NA	TGCAGCGTAGACCGGGAAGAAGAGACCCAGTACTTC	CSVDREEETQYF
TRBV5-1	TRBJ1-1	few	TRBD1	TGCGCCAGCAGCGCAGGACAGGGGGCTTGGGCTGAAGCTTTCTTT	CASSAGQGAWAEAFF
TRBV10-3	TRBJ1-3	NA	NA	TGTGCCATCAGTGAGCGGGGACGTCAGAGCTCTGGAAACACCATATATTTT	CAISERGRQSSGNTIYF
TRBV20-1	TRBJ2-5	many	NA	TGCAGTGCTAGAGGCAGGGATGACGAGACCCAGTACTTC	CSARGRDDETQYF
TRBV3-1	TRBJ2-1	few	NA	TGTGCCAGCAGCCAAGGGACGGAAAATGAGCAGTTCTTC	CASSQGTENEQFF
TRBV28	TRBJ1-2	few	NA	TGTGCCTGTCCGAAGAGGGGGGCGGAGGGCTACACCTTC	CACPKRGAEGYTF